A single sample is the source of the 13 T cell receptor beta chains below, sequenced in a study of T-cell reconstitution after alpha-beta-depleted transplantation in children. During its preparation, the TCRbeta library received unique molecular identifiers. Via MiXCR, TCRdb re-called the PCR reads, giving one row per CDR3 protein. The sample shows approximately 490,000 distinct CDR3 sequences, roughly a tenth of them seen only once. The source was PBMCs, collected before TCRalphabeta/CD19-depleted stem cell transplant. The receptors originated from a child aged 2 to 10 with inherited bone marrow failure, due to receive a stem cell transplant.

The rearrangement links TRBV7-9 to TRBJ2-2; D uncertain. The V end lost 5 bases, the J end lost 3 bases, and 10 bases lay between the germline ends. Germline CDR1 is SEHNR and CDR2 is FQNEAQ (reference sequence). The CDR3 loop spans 14 amino acids. The CDR3 coding sequence is TGTGCCAGCAGCCTACCCCCCTACACCGGGGAGCTGTTTTTT. Its protein product is CASSLPPYTGELFF.

CDR3 amino acids: CASSGLAGGPNEQFF. Written as DNA, the CDR3 is TGTGCCAGCAGCGGCCTAGCGGGAGGGCCGAATGAGCAGTTCTTC. This chain connects TRBV11-2 to TRBJ2-1, with 12 bases matching TRBD2. This CDR3 has 15 amino acids. The V gene end was trimmed by 5 bases and the J gene end by 7 bases; junction bases not matched to a gene: 6. Germline CDR1 and CDR2: SGHAT and FQNNGV.

This clonotype was recorded many times. V gene TRBV29-1 combines with J gene TRBJ2-5, with D unclear. Germline loops: CDR1 SQVTM, CDR2 ANQGSEA. Trimming took off 5 bases at V and 0 bases at J, with 7 bases between the two ends. The CDR3 runs 12 residues. The CDR3 DNA reads as TGCAGCGTTATGAAGTACCAAGAGACCCAGTACTTC. It codes for CSVMKYQETQYF.

There are many counts of this clonotype. This rearrangement joins TRBV7-2 to TRBJ2-3; unclear D gene. The CDR3 runs 15 residues. V was clipped by 4 bases and J by 3 bases, with 14 bases between them. The V gene's germline CDR1 is SGHTA and CDR2 FQGNSA. The DNA of the CDR3 is TGTGCCAGCAGCTCTGGCCTCCTGGGGACAGATACGCAGTATTTT. Its translation: CASSSGLLGTDTQYF.

This clonotype was observed many times. This rearrangement joins TRBV27 to TRBJ2-1; maybe TRBD2 (6 bases). Looked up from germline, CDR1 is MNHEY and CDR2 is SMNVEV (reference sequence). V was trimmed by 2 bases and J by 7 bases, leaving 9 bases between them. There are 13 residues in the CDR3. The CDR3 loop is CASSLRSGNEQFF. CDR3 coding DNA: TGTGCCAGCAGTTTAAGGAGCGGGAATGAGCAGTTCTTC.

This clonotype was counted at least ten times. This chain connects TRBV20-1 to TRBJ2-1; 11 bases match TRBD2. The V segment lost 6 bases and the J segment 7 bases; nucleotides outside the gene matches: 11. The CDR3 consists of 15 residues. Germline V gives CDR1 DFQATT, CDR2 SNEGSKA (reference sequence). CDR3 amino acids: CSANKPGLAANEQFF. The CDR3 DNA follows: TGCAGTGCAAATAAGCCGGGACTAGCGGCAAATGAGCAGTTCTTC.

This clonotype occurred many times. CDR3 in DNA: TGCGCCAGCAGCTTTTCCCCGGACGGCTATCAGCCCCAGCATTTT. It codes for CASSFSPDGYQPQHF. The chain employs TRBV5-1 and TRBJ1-5; D is unclear. The CDR3 totals 15 residues. The germline V gene encodes CDR1 SGHRS and CDR2 YFSETQ. V was shortened by 2 bases and J by 5 bases, with 14 bases between the two germline ends.

The genes are TRBV5-6 and TRBJ1-5; 9 bases match TRBD1. Losses at the gene ends were 4 bases for V and 3 bases for J; bases not matched to a gene: 8. This CDR3 contains 16 residues. Germline V lookup: CDR1 SGHDT, CDR2 YYEEEE. In DNA, the CDR3 is TGTGCCAGCAGCCAGACAGGGGGTTACCCCAATCAGCCCCAGCATTTT. Protein product: CASSQTGGYPNQPQHF.

This clonotype was counted at least ten times. The chain uses TRBV5-1 and TRBJ2-7, with D tentatively TRBD1 (6 bases). V lost 0 bases and J lost 4, with 8 bases in between. Germline V gene data show CDR1 as SGHRS and CDR2 as YFSETQ. This CDR3 comprises 13 residues. The CDR3 is CASSLDQGYEQYF. DNA for the CDR3: TGCGCCAGCAGCTTGGATCAGGGGTACGAGCAGTACTTC. Based on the CDR3 plus reference TRBV5-1 and TRBJ2-7, the full variable domain is KAGVTQTPRYLIKTRGQQVTLSCSPISGHRSVSWYQQTPGQGLQFLFEYFSETQRNKGNFPGRFSGRQFSNSRSEMNVSTLELGDSALYLCASSLDQGYEQYFGPGTRLTVT.

This clonotype appeared many times. The V call is TRBV6-6, the J call TRBJ1-2, with D tentatively TRBD1 (5 bases). The CDR3 runs to 11 residues. CDR1 MNHNY and CDR2 SVGAGI come from the germline V gene (reference sequence). V gave up 10 bases and J gave up 4 bases, with 10 bases separating them. The CDR3 bases are TGTGCCACCAGGGTAGGCTATGGCTACACCTTC. Translated: CATRVGYGYTF.

This clonotype was detected many times. The V call is TRBV20-1, the J call TRBJ1-1; TRBD1 matches at 9 bases. The CDR3 runs to 16 residues. V lost 2 bases and J lost 4; bases outside the gene matches: 11. Per germline, CDR1 DFQATT and CDR2 SNEGSKA (reference sequence). In nucleotides, the CDR3 is TGCAGTGCTAGACCTTGGACAGGGGATTCGGTCACTGAAGCTTTCTTT. It codes for CSARPWTGDSVTEAFF.

This clonotype was counted a few times. This chain uses TRBV15 with TRBJ2-5; D could derive from TRBD1 or TRBD2 (5 bases each). The CDR3 consists of 16 residues. V was pared by 4 bases and J by 1 base, with 16 bases between. The germline V gene has CDR1 LNHNV and CDR2 YYDKDF (reference sequence). The CDR3: CATSILRGRTQETQYF. CDR3 bases: TGTGCCACCAGCATTCTGAGGGGACGCACCCAAGAGACCCAGTACTTC.

The chain carries TRBV23-1 and TRBJ2-7; TRBD2 agrees at 10 bases. TRBV23-1 is reported as an ORF; its role is uncertain. The CDR3 is 14 residues long. With 4 bases clipped from V and 5 bases from J, the junction kept 5 bases outside the gene matches. CDR3 region: CASSLASGRDEQYF. CDR3 nucleotides: TGCGCCAGCAGTCTCGCTAGCGGGAGAGACGAGCAGTACTTC.